The present T cell receptor beta chain was sequenced within a study of CD8+ T cells in alopecia areata. General observations from the study: Clonality in lesional scalp, especially alopecia totalis/universalis, exceeded that of normal scalp. Scalp sequencing captures resident alphabeta T cells of normal skin too.

Notes on this clone: Its specificity is unknown.

Specified treatment: oral pan-JAK inhibitor, 5-10 mg twice daily. V shed 5 bases and J 15 bases; nucleotides not matched to a gene: 6. Germline CDR1 and CDR2: LNHDA and SQIVND (reference sequence). The CDR3 is 11 amino acids. In each case, RNA was isolated and then reverse transcribed into cDNA as the sequencing template. Measured with immunoSEQ multiplex PCR; TCRdb has only the in-frame clones, and not every one. In the table there are about 100,000 clones, 84% of which are singletons. V is TRBV19 and J is TRBJ2-1; the match to TRBD1 covers 8 bases. The specimen comprised CD8+ T cells sorted from blood, sampled at week 24, from a patient treated with tofacitinib. This receptor was taken from a human donor with alopecia areata. The CDR3 nucleotides read TGTGCCAGTAGTTTCAGGGGGCAGCTGTTCTTC. Translated, it gives CASSFRGQLFF.